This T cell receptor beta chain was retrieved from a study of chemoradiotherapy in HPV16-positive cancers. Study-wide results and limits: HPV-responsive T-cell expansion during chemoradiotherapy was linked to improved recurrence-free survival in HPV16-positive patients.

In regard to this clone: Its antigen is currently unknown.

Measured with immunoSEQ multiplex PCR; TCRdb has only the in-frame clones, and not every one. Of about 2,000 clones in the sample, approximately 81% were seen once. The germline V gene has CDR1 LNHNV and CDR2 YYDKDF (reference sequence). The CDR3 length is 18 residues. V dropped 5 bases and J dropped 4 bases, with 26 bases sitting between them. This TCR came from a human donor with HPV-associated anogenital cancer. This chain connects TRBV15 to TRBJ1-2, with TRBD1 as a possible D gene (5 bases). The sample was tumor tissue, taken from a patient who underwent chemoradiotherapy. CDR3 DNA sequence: TGTGCCACCAGCGGGGGAACACCTACGGACGGATTCTTCTATGGCTACACCTTC. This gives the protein CATSGGTPTDGFFYGYTF. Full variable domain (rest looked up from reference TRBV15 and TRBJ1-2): DAMVIQNPRYQVTQFGKPVTLSCSQTLNHNVMYWYQQKSSQAPKLLFHYYDKDFNNEADTPDNFQSRRPNTSFCFLDIRSPGLGDTAMYLCATSGGTPTDGFFYGYTFGSGTRLTVV.